This T cell receptor beta chain originates from a study of cytomegalovirus exposure and HLA in healthy donors (dated by TCRdb to between 2016 and 2019). Study-level background: According to a later analysis, the roughly 130 validation repertoires were produced on the same platform as the 666 repertoires of the first cohort. The aim of the study was to test whether cataloging public T cell receptors could identify signatures of past pathogen exposure. A separate validation cohort of roughly 130 different subjects was used in addition to the roughly 670-subject first cohort. High-throughput TCR immunosequencing, statistical association of individual TCRs with disease status, and machine learning were combined to predict cytomegalovirus infection status.

This clone was recorded only once. There is no known antigen for this receptor. Base qualities are not provided; no much larger clone lies one nucleotide away. Library construction relied on the immunoSEQ multiplex PCR assay. Per the source publication's procedure: A statistical classification framework was developed to diagnose cytomegalovirus status using the catalog of TCR beta chain sequences. As stored in TCRdb, this immuneACCESS dataset retains in-frame rearrangements with V and J assigned. A fraction of the clones does not appear; measured against another copy, unresolved V genes explain less than half of the discrepancy, and the remainder lacks a known reason. V and J calls and clone size are as listed in that table; D and trimming were resolved from the DNA. A total of about 56,000 clones appear in this sample, 90% to 95% of them only once. Of the sample, approximately 1.7% is held by the ten largest clones.

Study-wide conclusions, independent of this receptor: A total of 164 TCR beta chains were listed by the study as associated with cytomegalovirus. In vitro tests confirmed that a few of the cytomegalovirus-associated TCR beta chains recognize cytomegalovirus antigens. According to the authors, the approach could potentially be generalized to other disease states and immunological phenotypes. While some public TCRs were present in many individuals, most TCR sequences turned up only very rarely across donors. The classifier was reported to diagnose cytomegalovirus status with high specificity and sensitivity in both the original and validation cohorts. The validation cohort had no HLA typing available for a later analysis, so co-occurrence within that cohort was assessed over all 130 or so repertoires. Of the cluster scores, around 95% were above 0 in a later analysis, which found that TCRs clustered in the first cohort also tended to co-occur in the 95 to 150 validation repertoires.

Separate from the roughly 630-subject first cohort, the validation cohort of 120 subjects was the group to which the donors belonged. Trimming costs V 2 bases and J 0 bases, and their ends lie 7 bases apart. The CDR3 contains 13 residues, cysteine and phenylalanine counted. Only the CDR3 DNA is retained, 39 bases long and in frame from the first base. CDR1 and CDR2 are drawn from the germline V gene: SQVTM, ANQGSEA. Rearrangement joined TRBV29-1 to TRBJ1-2, with the D gene too uncertain to name. The specimen sequenced was PBMCs. The TCR originated in a woman under 30 in good health and CMV-seropositive. The DNA reads as follows: TGCAGCGTTGAAAACGGAGCTAACTATGGCTACACCTTC. This codes for CSVENGANYGYTF. Supplemented by the reference TRBV29-1 and TRBJ1-2 proteins around the CDR3, the complete variable domain is SAVISQKPSRDICQRGTSLTIQCQVDSQVTMMFWYRQQPGQSLTLIATANQGSEATYESGFVIDKFPISRPNLTFSTLTVSNMSPEDSSIYLCSVENGANYGYTFGSGTRLTVV.